This TCR beta chain was sequenced for a study of shared clonotypes between healthy human individuals (dated by TCRdb to 2018 to 2020). Describing the broader study: The cohort included three men and a couple of women between 18 and 49 years of age. To estimate repertoire size and how much clonotypes are shared between individuals, the study performed deep sequencing of blood TCR repertoires from about five healthy adults. Libraries were prepared and TCR repertoires were sequenced by different laboratories using diverse techniques, in order to increase sequencing depth and limit assay-specific biases. Each donor's leukapheresis produced roughly between about 0.85 and 10 billion PBMCs. What the study reported, not specific to this receptor: The genetic and exposure-history diversity represented was limited by the small number of donors. Pairwise subsampling indicated that sequencing depth was expected to affect the degree of clonotype sharing among donors. Only blood was sampled, and tissue TCR repertoires likely differ from those in blood.

As to this clone: Its antigen remains undetermined. No qualities accompany the bases; no much larger clone lies one base away.

Healthy HIV-negative adults with no recently reported acute infections or vaccinations were included as donors. All donors were Caucasian adults living in Nashville, Tennessee, USA. In the unsorted samples, 90 million or so PBMCs were counted, and genomic DNA was extracted using the QIAamp DNA Blood Mini kit. Blood was obtained by leukapheresis, after which PBMCs were separated by Ficoll-Histopaque density gradient centrifugation and cryopreserved in liquid nitrogen vapor phase. Using the deep immunoSEQ assay, TCR CDR3 regions were amplified from genomic DNA by multiplex PCR. Extracted genomic DNA from each cell subset was distributed evenly across all wells of several immunoSEQ 96-well plates, and each plate was treated as a replicate. For unsorted PBMC, around 0.3 ug genomic DNA, equal to approximately 30,000 T cell genomes, was loaded into each replicate PCR. Ten immunoSEQ deep assay plates were used to sequence the unsorted PBMC genomic DNA. Purified libraries were measured with a Qubit 3.0 fluorometer, size-checked on a Bioanalyzer 2100, and measured again with the KAPA Library Quantification kit. A separate single-read 150-cycle Illumina NextSeq 550 flow cell was used to sequence each immunoSEQ 96-well plate. On the authors' methods: Because only junctional sequences without quality scores were contained in the immunoSEQ output, filtering matching that applied to full-length reads could not be performed. To assign V/J genes and CDR3, sequences were annotated against IMGT germline references using PyIR, a Python wrapper for IgBLAST v1.9. Reads with weak V/J assignments (E-value above 1e-6), missing CDR3, stop codons, out-of-frame junctions, or ambiguous translated residues were removed. V3J clonotypes were defined by identical inferred V gene, J gene, and CDR3 amino acid sequence. To compute the percentage overlap between repertoires, the number of shared unique clonotypes was divided by the size of the smaller repertoire. Three approaches were used to assess repertoire richness: RTK rarefaction, the Chao1 estimator, and Recon v2.1 estimates of unobserved clonotypes. TCRdb stores this immuneACCESS table with in-frame sequences only. Part of the clones is absent; in the studies checked, under half of the shortfall reflects unresolved V genes, and no reason is known for the rest. The V and J calls and the clone size are those of that table, but D and trimming were determined from the DNA. The table for this sample lists about half a million clones; roughly three quarters of them were counted only once. The ten biggest clones cover about 12% of the sample.

CDR1 and CDR2, looked up from the germline V gene (reference sequence), are SEHNR and FQNEAQ. There are 15 amino acids in the CDR3, from cysteine to phenylalanine inclusive. The only DNA kept is the CDR3, 45 bases in frame from the first base. The junction carries 16 bases between V and J, which are trimmed by 7 bases and 4 bases respectively. The TCR was taken from a woman between 40 and 50 years old in good health. Some clones in this sample may be carry-over from other donors' samples. The sequenced material came from PBMCs. The rearrangement joined TRBV7-9 to TRBJ2-2; the D segment cannot be called with confidence. The DNA sequence is given as TGTGCCAGCATCCCCCTGGGTCAGATCACCGGGGAGCTGTTTTTT. The translation is CASIPLGQITGELFF.